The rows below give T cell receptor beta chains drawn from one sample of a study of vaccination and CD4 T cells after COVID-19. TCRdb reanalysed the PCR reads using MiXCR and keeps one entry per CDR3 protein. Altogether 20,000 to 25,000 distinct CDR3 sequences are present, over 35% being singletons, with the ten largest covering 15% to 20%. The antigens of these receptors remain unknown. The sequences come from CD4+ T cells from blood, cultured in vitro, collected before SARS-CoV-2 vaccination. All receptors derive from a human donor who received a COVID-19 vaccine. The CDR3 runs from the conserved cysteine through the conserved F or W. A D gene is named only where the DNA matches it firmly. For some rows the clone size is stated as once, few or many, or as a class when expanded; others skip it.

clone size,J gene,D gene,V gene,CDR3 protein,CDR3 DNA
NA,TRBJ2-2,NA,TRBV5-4,CASSPSLGAEGGELFF,TGTGCCAGCAGCCCCTCGCTGGGGGCAGAGGGCGGGGAGCTGTTTTTT
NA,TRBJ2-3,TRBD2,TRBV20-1,CSARGRLARGGTDTQYF,TGCAGTGCTAGAGGCCGCCTAGCGAGGGGAGGGACAGATACGCAGTATTTT
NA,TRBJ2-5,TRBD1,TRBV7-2,CASSLRTGYETQYF,TGTGCCAGCAGCTTACGGACAGGGTATGAGACCCAGTACTTC
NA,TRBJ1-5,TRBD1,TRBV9,CASSVLGTGNQPQHF,TGTGCCAGCAGCGTATTAGGGACAGGCAATCAGCCCCAGCATTTT
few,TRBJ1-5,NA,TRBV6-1,CASSEVRGSQHF,TGTGCCAGCAGTGAAGTACGGGGATCCCAGCATTTT
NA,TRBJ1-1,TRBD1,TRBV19,CASSQQGAGSPEAFF,TGTGCCAGTAGTCAACAGGGGGCCGGGAGCCCTGAAGCTTTCTTT
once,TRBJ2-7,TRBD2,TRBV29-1,CSVGSSGGHYEQYF,TGCAGCGTGGGCTCTAGCGGGGGGCACTACGAGCAGTACTTC
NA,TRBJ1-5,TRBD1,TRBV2,CASSRDRAPNSNQPQHF,TGTGCCAGCAGCCGGGACAGGGCCCCTAATAGCAATCAGCCCCAGCATTTT
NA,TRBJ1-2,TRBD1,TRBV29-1,CSVGTGGLDGYTF,TGCAGCGTCGGGACAGGGGGGTTGGATGGCTACACCTTC
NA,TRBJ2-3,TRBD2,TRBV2,CASSPRGGRRDTQYF,TGTGCCAGCAGTCCCCGCGGGGGACGACGAGATACGCAGTATTTT
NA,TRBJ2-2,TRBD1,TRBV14,CASSLHSSGGWVTGELFF,TGTGCCAGCAGCCTACACTCGTCAGGGGGCTGGGTCACCGGGGAGCTGTTTTTT
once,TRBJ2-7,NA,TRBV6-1,CASRSGMGSYEQYF,TGTGCCAGCAGGTCCGGGATGGGGTCCTACGAGCAGTACTTC
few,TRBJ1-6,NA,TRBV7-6,CASTVCQGDSYNSPLHF,TGTGCCAGCACCGTATGCCAGGGTGACTCCTATAATTCACCCCTCCACTTT